This TCR beta chain is drawn from a study of identifying expanded T cells in peripheral blood. V gave up 1 base and J gave up 0 bases; unmatched junction bases: 6. The CDR3 consists of 16 residues. Germline CDR1 reads SGHDN; CDR2 reads FVKESK. Collection occurred without any documented infections or immune events in donors. Points on this clone: Its specificity is not known.

Method: immunoSEQ multiplex PCR; TCRdb's copy keeps in-frame clones and lacks some. The table lists about 86,000 clones, roughly 84% of them singletons. Whole-study results and caveats: Around 1.2 clones differed between technical replicates, versus approximately 17 and 20 over time. Variance in clone template counts between two-week samples significantly increased with total template count across all healthy donors.

Input material: blood. The gene calls are TRBV14 and TRBJ2-7; 7 bases line up with TRBD2. The receptor was isolated from a person aged 18 to 70 in good health. The CDR3 protein is CASSQGGGIISYEQYF. CDR3 nucleotide sequence: TGTGCCAGCAGCCAAGGGGGGGGAATTATCTCCTACGAGCAGTACTTC.